The T cell receptor beta chain described here comes from a study of CD8 T cells in Susac syndrome. Random hexamers primed reverse transcription of 0.5 to 1 ug RNA. Using its own MiXCR run on the immunoSEQ multiplex PCR reads, TCRdb lists one record per CDR3 protein. In the table there are approximately 120,000 distinct CDR3 sequences, approximately 93% of which are singletons. The sequence was obtained from a human donor with multiple sclerosis. Sequencing was carried out using CD8+ T cells from PBMCs.

DNA for the CDR3: TGTGCCAGCAGCTTAGGGACGGAGAGCTCTGGAAACACCATATATTTT. Translating it yields CASSLGTESSGNTIYF. The genes are TRBV7-9 and TRBJ1-3; D not resolved. This CDR3 contains 16 residues. The V end lost 1 base, the J end lost 0 bases, and 10 bases lay between the germline ends. Germline V gene sequence: CDR1 SEHNR, CDR2 FQNEAQ (reference sequence).